The sequence of this T cell receptor beta chain was determined in a study of blood T cell repertoires in COVID-19. As for the study in general: T cells, B-cell-depleted T cells, or PBMCs provided the cDNA or gDNA that served as material.

The CDR3 is 15 residues long. Germline assignment: CDR1 KGHSH and CDR2 LQKENI. V lost 3 bases to trimming and J lost 1 base, with 9 bases between them. The age range of participants was about 18 to 89 years, with residence in about 25 US areas. Sequencing was performed with immunoSEQ multiplex PCR; in TCRdb, only in-frame clones are kept and a portion is missing. The sample has over 200,000 clones, about 76% seen once. This clone was counted a few times. In the same sample, other DNA sequences code for this CDR3. The sequence was obtained from a woman aged 45-60 years with acute COVID-19. J is TRBJ2-2 and V is TRBV18; D possibly corresponds to TRBD1 (6 bases). Input material: PBMCs or T cells enriched from blood (not recorded which). The CDR3 spells CASSPDRKNTGELFF. The CDR3 nucleotides read TGTGCCAGCTCACCGGACAGAAAGAACACCGGGGAGCTGTTTTTT. The variable domain in full, completed from reference TRBV18 and TRBJ2-2, reads NAGVMQNPRHLVRRRGQEARLRCSPMKGHSHVYWYRQLPEEGLKFMVYLQKENIIDESGMPKERFSAEFPKEGPSILRIQQVVRGDSAAYFCASSPDRKNTGELFFGEGSRLTVL.